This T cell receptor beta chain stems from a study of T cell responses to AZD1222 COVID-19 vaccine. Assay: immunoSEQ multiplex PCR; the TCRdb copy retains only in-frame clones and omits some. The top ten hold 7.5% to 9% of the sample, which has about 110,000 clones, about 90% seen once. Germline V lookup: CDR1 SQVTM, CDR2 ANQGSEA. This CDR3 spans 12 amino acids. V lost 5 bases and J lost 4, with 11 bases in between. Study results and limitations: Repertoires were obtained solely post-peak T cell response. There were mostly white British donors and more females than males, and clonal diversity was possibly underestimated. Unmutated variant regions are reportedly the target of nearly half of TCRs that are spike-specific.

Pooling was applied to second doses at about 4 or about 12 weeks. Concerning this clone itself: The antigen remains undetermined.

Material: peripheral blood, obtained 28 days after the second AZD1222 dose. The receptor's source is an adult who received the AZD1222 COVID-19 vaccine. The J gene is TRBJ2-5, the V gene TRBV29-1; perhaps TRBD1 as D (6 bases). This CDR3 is CSVTDRGETQYF. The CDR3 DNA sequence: TGCAGCGTTACGGACAGAGGAGAGACCCAGTACTTC.